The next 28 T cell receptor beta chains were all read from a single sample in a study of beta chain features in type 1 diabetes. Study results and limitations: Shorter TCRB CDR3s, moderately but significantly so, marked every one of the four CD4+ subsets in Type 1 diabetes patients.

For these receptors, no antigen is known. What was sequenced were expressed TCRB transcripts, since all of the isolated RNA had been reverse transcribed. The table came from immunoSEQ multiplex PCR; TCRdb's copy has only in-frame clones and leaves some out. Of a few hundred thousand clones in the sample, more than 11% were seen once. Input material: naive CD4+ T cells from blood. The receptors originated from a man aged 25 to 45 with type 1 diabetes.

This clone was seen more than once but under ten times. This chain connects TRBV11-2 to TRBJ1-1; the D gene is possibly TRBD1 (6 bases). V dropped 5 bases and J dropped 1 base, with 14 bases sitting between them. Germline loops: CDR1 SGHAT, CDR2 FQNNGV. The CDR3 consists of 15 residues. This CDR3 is CASSPLLQGNTEAFF. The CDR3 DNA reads TGTGCCAGCAGCCCCCTTTTACAGGGGAACACTGAAGCTTTCTTT.

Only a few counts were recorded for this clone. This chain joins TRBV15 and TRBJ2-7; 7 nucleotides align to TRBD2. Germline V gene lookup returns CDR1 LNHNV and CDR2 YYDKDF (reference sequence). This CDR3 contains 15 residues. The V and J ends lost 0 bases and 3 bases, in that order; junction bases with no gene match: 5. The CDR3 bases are TGTGCCACCAGCAGAGAAGGACTAGGCCTCTACGAGCAGTACTTC. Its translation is CATSREGLGLYEQYF.

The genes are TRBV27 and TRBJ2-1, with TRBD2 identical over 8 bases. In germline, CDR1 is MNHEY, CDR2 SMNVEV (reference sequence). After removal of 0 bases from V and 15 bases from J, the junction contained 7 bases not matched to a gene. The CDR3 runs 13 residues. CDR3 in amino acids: CASSLSGGLGTFF. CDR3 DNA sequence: TGTGCCAGCAGTTTATCGGGGGGACTAGGAACGTTCTTC.

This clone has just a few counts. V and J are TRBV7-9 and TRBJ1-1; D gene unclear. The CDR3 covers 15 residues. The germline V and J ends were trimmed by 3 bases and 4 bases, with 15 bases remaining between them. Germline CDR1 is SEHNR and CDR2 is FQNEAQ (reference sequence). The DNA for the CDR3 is TGTGCCAGCAGCTTGGTATCCGGAGTCAGCACTGAAGCTTTCTTT. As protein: CASSLVSGVSTEAFF.

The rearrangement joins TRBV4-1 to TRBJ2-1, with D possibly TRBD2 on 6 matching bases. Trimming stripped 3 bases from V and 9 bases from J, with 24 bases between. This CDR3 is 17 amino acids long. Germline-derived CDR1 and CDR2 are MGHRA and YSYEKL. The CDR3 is CASSQPPRTGLGGEQFF. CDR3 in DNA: TGCGCCAGCAGCCAGCCTCCGAGGACGGGACTCGGGGGTGAGCAGTTCTTC.

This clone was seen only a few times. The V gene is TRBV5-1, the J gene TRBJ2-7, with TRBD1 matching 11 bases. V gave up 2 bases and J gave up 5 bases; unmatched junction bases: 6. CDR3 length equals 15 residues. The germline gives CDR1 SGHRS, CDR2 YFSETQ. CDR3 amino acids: CASSFLGQGANEQYF. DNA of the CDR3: TGCGCCAGCAGCTTTCTAGGACAGGGGGCCAACGAGCAGTACTTC.

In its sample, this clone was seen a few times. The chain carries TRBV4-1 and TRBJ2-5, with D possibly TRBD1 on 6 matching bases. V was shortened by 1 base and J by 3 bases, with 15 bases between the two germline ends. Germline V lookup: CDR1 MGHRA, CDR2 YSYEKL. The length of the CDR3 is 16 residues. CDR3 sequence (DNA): TGCGCCAGCAGCCAAGTTCTCCAGGGGATAGAAGAGACCCAGTACTTC. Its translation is CASSQVLQGIEETQYF.

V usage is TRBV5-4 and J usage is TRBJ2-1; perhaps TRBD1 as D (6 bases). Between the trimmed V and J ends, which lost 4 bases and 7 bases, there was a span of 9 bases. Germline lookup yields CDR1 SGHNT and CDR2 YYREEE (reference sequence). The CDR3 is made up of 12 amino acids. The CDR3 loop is CASSRDMNEQFF. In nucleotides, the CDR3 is TGTGCCAGCAGCAGGGACATGAATGAGCAGTTCTTC.

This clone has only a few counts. DNA for the CDR3: TGTGCCTGGAGTGTACGGGGGAGGGGGGTCTACGAGCAGTACTTC. It codes for CAWSVRGRGVYEQYF. The chain recombines TRBV30 with TRBJ2-7; possible D gene TRBD2, 7 bases. The ends were cut back, 0 bases at V and 3 bases at J, with 15 bases in the middle. The CDR3 runs 15 residues. Germline V CDR1 and CDR2: GTSNPN, SVGIG (reference sequence).

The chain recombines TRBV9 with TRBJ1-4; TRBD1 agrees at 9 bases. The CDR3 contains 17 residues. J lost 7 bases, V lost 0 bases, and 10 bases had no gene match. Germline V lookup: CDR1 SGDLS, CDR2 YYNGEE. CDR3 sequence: CASSVGITGTGFEKLFF. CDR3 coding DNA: TGTGCCAGCAGCGTAGGAATTACCGGGACAGGGTTTGAAAAACTGTTTTTT.

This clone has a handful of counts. CDR3 nucleotides: TGTGCCAGCAACGGACTAGCGGGGAGCTCCTACAATGAGCAGTTCTTC. Translated, it gives CASNGLAGSSYNEQFF. The chain carries TRBV2 and TRBJ2-1; 12 positions agree with TRBD2. With V trimmed by 7 bases and J by 0 bases, 4 bases remained unmatched. The germline CDR1 and CDR2 sequences are SNHLY and FYNNEI. The CDR3 runs 16 residues.

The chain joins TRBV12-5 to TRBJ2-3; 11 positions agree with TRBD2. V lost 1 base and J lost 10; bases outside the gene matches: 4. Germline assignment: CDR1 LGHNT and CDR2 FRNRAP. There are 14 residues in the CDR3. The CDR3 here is CASGLGLAGSAQYF. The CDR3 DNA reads TGTGCTAGTGGTTTGGGACTAGCGGGAAGCGCGCAGTATTTT.

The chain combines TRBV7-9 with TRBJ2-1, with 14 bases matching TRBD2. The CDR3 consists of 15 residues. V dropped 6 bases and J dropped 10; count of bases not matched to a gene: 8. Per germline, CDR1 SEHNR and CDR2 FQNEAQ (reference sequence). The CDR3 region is CASRLGLAGAGEQFF. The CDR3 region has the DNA TGTGCCAGCAGGCTGGGACTAGCGGGAGCAGGGGAGCAGTTCTTC.

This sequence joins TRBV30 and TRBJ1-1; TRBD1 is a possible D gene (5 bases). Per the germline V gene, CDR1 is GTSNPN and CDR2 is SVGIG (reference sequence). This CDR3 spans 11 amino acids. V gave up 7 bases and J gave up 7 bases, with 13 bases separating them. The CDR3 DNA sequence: TGTGCCTACACCTCTGACAGTGAAGCTTTCTTT. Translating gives CAYTSDSEAFF.

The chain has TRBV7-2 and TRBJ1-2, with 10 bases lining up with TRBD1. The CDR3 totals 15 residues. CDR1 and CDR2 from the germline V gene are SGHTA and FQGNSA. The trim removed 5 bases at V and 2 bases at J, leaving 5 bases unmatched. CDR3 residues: CASSPGGQGNYGYTF. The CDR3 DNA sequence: TGTGCCAGCAGCCCAGGGGGACAGGGGAACTATGGCTACACCTTC. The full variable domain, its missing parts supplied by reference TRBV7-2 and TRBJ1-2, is GAGVSQSPSNKVTEKGKDVELRCDPISGHTALYWYRQSLGQGLEFLIYFQGNSAPDKSGLPSDRFSAERTGGSVSTLTIQRTQQEDSAVYLCASSPGGQGNYGYTFGSGTRLTVV.

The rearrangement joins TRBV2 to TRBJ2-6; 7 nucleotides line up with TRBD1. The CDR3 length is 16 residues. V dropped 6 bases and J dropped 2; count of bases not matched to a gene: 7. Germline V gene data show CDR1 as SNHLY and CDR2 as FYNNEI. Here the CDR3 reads CASSQITGAGANVLTF. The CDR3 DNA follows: TGTGCCAGCAGCCAGATCACAGGGGCTGGGGCCAACGTCCTGACTTTC. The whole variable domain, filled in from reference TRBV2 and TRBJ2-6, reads EPEVTQTPSHQVTQMGQEVILRCVPISNHLYFYWYRQILGQKVEFLVSFYNNEISEKSEIFDDQFSVERPDGSNFTLKIRSTKLEDSAMYFCASSQITGAGANVLTFGAGSRLTVL.

Here the CDR3 reads CASSLYVGHKSGANVLTF. The CDR3 coding sequence is TGTGCCAGCAGTTTATATGTGGGACATAAGTCTGGGGCCAACGTCCTGACTTTC. This chain connects TRBV28 to TRBJ2-6; D perhaps matches TRBD1 (6 bases). Germline CDR1 is MDHEN and CDR2 is SYDVKM. The CDR3 spans 18 residues. The V and J ends lost 1 base and 1 base respectively, with 14 bases between them.

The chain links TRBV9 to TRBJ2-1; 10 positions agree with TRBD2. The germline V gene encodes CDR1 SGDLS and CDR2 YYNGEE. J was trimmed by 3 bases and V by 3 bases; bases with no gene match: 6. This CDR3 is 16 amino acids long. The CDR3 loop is CASSEGLAGDYNEQFF. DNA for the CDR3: TGTGCCAGCAGCGAGGGCCTAGCGGGGGACTACAATGAGCAGTTCTTC.

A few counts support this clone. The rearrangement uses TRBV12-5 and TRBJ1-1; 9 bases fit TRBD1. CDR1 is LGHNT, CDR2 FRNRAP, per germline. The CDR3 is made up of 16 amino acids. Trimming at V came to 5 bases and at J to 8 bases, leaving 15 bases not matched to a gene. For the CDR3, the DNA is TGTGCTAGTGGTAACGACAGTTGGGCCGGGACAGGGGAAGCTTTCTTT. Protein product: CASGNDSWAGTGEAFF.

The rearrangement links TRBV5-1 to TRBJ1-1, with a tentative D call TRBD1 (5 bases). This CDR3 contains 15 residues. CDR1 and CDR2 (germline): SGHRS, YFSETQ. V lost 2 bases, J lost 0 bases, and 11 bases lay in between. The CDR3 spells CASSFGGGMNTEAFF. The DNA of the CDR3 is TGCGCCAGCAGCTTTGGTGGGGGGATGAACACTGAAGCTTTCTTT. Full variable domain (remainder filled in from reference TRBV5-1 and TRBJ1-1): KAGVTQTPRYLIKTRGQQVTLSCSPISGHRSVSWYQQTPGQGLQFLFEYFSETQRNKGNFPGRFSGRQFSNSRSEMNVSTLELGDSALYLCASSFGGGMNTEAFFGQGTRLTVV.

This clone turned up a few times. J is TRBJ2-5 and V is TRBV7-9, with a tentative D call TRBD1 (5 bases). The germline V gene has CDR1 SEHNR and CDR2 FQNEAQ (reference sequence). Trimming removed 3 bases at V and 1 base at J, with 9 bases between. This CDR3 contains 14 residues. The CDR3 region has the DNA TGTGCCAGCAGCTTGCAGGGAAGCCAAGAGACCCAGTACTTC. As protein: CASSLQGSQETQYF.

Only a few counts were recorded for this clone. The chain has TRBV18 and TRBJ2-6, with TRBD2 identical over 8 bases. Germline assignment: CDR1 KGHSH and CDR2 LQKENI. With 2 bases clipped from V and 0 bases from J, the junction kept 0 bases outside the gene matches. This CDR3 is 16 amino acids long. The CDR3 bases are TGTGCCAGCTCACCAAGCGGGAGCTCTGGGGCCAACGTCCTGACTTTC. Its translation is CASSPSGSSGANVLTF.

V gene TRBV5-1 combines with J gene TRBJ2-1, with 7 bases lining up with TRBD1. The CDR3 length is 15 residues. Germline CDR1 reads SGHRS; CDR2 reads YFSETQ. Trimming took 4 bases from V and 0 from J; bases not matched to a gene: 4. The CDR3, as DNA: TGCGCCAGCAGCACGACAGGGAGCTCCTACAATGAGCAGTTCTTC. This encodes CASSTTGSSYNEQFF.

The CDR3 sequence: CASSLRGLSDTQYF. Here the CDR3 DNA reads TGTGCCAGCAGCTTACGGGGACTGTCAGATACGCAGTATTTT. This rearrangement joins TRBV7-2 to TRBJ2-3; TRBD2 might be the D (6 bases). Trimming cost V 2 bases and J 4 bases, with 10 bases left between them. This CDR3 is 14 amino acids long. Germline-derived CDR1 and CDR2 are SGHTA and FQGNSA.

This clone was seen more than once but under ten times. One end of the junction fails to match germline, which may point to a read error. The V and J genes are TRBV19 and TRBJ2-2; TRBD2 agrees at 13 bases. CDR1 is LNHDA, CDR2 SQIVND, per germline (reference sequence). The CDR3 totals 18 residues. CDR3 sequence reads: CASNIVGETSGRTGELFF. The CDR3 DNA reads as TGTGCCAGTAATATAGTCGGGGAGACTAGCGGGAGGACCGGGGAGCTGTTTTTT.

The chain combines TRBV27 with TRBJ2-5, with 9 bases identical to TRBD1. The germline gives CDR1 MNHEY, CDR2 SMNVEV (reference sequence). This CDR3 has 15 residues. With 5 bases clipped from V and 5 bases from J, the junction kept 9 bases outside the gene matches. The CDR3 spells CASSEPGQGVETQYF. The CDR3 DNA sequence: TGTGCCAGCAGTGAACCGGGACAGGGTGTGGAGACCCAGTACTTC.

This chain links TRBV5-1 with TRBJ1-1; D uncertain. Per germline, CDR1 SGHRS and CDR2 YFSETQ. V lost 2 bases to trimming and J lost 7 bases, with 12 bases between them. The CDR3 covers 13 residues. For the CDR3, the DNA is TGCGCCAGCAGCTTAGCGGAGTACAGTGAAGCTTTCTTT. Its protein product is CASSLAEYSEAFF.

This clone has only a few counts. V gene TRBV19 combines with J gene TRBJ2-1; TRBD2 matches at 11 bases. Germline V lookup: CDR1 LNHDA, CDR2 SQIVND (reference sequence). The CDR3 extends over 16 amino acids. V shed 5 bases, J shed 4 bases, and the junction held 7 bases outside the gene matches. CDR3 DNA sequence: TGTGCCAGTAGTCCTCTAGCGGGAGGTGGGTACAATGAGCAGTTCTTC. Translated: CASSPLAGGGYNEQFF.